This entry lists 24 T cell receptor beta chains sequenced from one sample in a study of beta chain features in type 1 diabetes. Overall study findings and caveats: Shorter TCRB CDR3s, moderately but significantly so, marked every one of the four CD4+ subsets in Type 1 diabetes patients.

The study reverse transcribed the entire isolated RNA, so it sequenced expressed TCRB transcripts. The table came from immunoSEQ multiplex PCR; TCRdb's copy has only in-frame clones and leaves some out. The sample holds approximately 250,000 clones, roughly a tenth seen once. Their antigens are not known. Sequenced sample: naive CD4+ T cells from blood. These TCRs come from a man aged 30-40 years with type 1 diabetes.

In its sample, this clone was seen a few times. CDR3 bases: TGTGCCGGGACAGAGTCTGGGGCCAACGTCCTGACTTTC. Translating it yields CAGTESGANVLTF. The chain carries TRBV6-1 and TRBJ2-6; 7 nucleotides agree with TRBD1. The CDR3 consists of 13 residues. The J segment lost 1 base and the V segment lost 11 bases, leaving 2 bases of the junction unmatched. Germline CDR1 is MNHNS and CDR2 is SASEGT.

CDR3 sequence (DNA): TGCGCCAGCTCCTCGGGGGGCTTAATCAATGAGCAGTTCTTC. Translation: CASSSGGLINEQFF. The V call is TRBV4-1, the J call TRBJ2-1; tentative D call: TRBD2 (7 bases). Trimming pared 8 bases from V and 6 bases from J, leaving 17 bases between. Germline lookup yields CDR1 MGHRA and CDR2 YSYEKL. The CDR3 spans 14 residues.

The V gene is TRBV9, the J gene TRBJ2-1, with 7 bases aligning to TRBD2. The CDR3 contains 14 residues. The J segment lost 8 bases and the V segment lost 2 bases, leaving 7 bases of the junction unmatched. The germline V gene encodes CDR1 SGDLS and CDR2 YYNGEE. The CDR3 protein is CASSVGAGSDEQFF. CDR3 sequence (DNA): TGTGCCAGCAGCGTCGGAGCGGGGTCGGATGAGCAGTTCTTC. Drawing the rest from reference TRBV9 and TRBJ2-1, the complete variable domain is DSGVTQTPKHLITATGQRVTLRCSPRSGDLSVYWYQQSLDQGLQFLIQYYNGEERAKGNILERFSAQQFPDLHSELNLSSLELGDSALYFCASSVGAGSDEQFFGPGTRLTVL.

In this sample, this clone turned up a few times. V usage is TRBV19 and J usage is TRBJ1-5; D gene ambiguous. The CDR3 is 14 amino acids. From germline, CDR1 is LNHDA and CDR2 SQIVND (reference sequence). The germline V and J ends were trimmed by 2 bases and 1 base, with 6 bases remaining between them. In DNA, the CDR3 is TGTGCCAGTAGTATAAGCGGGAGCAATCAGCCCCAGCATTTT. Translation: CASSISGSNQPQHF.

The rearrangement uses TRBV7-2 and TRBJ2-1, with 8 nucleotides matching TRBD1. The ends lost 4 bases at V and 7 bases at J; junction bases unmatched: 6. Germline CDR1 reads SGHTA; CDR2 reads FQGNSA. The CDR3 contains 14 residues. CDR3 in DNA: TGTGCCAGCAGCTCTCGCCAGGGGGCGAATGAGCAGTTCTTC. As protein: CASSSRQGANEQFF.

This clone was seen more than once but under ten times. This sequence joins TRBV29-1 and TRBJ2-7; 9 nucleotides match TRBD1. The CDR3 spans 15 residues. The germline V gene encodes CDR1 SQVTM and CDR2 ANQGSEA. The V and J ends lost 2 bases and 4 bases, in that order; junction bases with no gene match: 9. This CDR3 is CSVELPGQGFYEQYF. The CDR3 DNA reads as TGCAGCGTTGAACTTCCGGGACAGGGATTTTACGAGCAGTACTTC.

This clone was seen a few times. This chain joins TRBV30 and TRBJ1-6; tentative D call: TRBD1 (5 bases). The CDR3 has 17 residues. Per the germline V gene, CDR1 is GTSNPN and CDR2 is SVGIG (reference sequence). V was trimmed by 3 bases and J by 0 bases, leaving 15 bases between them. Here the CDR3 DNA reads TGTGCCTGGAGGGACACGCGGATGAGCTCCTATAATTCACCCCTCCACTTT. It specifies CAWRDTRMSSYNSPLHF.

The table lists this clone with a few counts. CDR3 in amino acids: CSVRRSYNEQFF. The CDR3 DNA is TGCAGCGTTAGGCGGTCTTACAATGAGCAGTTCTTC. The chain recombines TRBV29-1 with TRBJ2-1; D gene ambiguous. CDR1 and CDR2 (germline): SQVTM, ANQGSEA. Trimming removed 5 bases from V and 4 bases from J, with 9 bases in between. The CDR3 extends over 12 amino acids.

The V call is TRBV30, the J call TRBJ2-3; 9 bases are shared with TRBD2. Germline V gene sequence: CDR1 GTSNPN, CDR2 SVGIG (reference sequence). V was clipped by 1 base and J by 1 base; unmatched bases: 15. The CDR3 loop spans 19 amino acids. CDR3 region: CAWSAPALGAGGGTDTQYF. DNA of the CDR3: TGTGCCTGGAGTGCACCGGCCCTGGGAGCGGGGGGTGGCACAGATACGCAGTATTTT.

This chain joins TRBV7-9 and TRBJ1-4; possibly TRBD1 for D (6 bases). CDR1 is SEHNR, CDR2 FQNEAQ, per germline (reference sequence). This CDR3 region has 16 residues. Trimming removed 3 bases at V and 2 bases at J, with 13 bases between. CDR3 coding DNA: TGTGCCAGCAGCTTGACAGGTTCAGTGACTAATGAAAAACTGTTTTTT. This translates into CASSLTGSVTNEKLFF.

This clone has more than one count but fewer than ten. The chain employs TRBV4-2 and TRBJ2-7; 7 bases fit TRBD2. The V gene's germline CDR1 is LGHNA and CDR2 YNFKEQ. CDR3 length: 14 residues. V gave up 4 bases and J gave up 0 bases; unmatched junction bases: 3. This CDR3 is CASSRAGSSYEQYF. The CDR3 DNA sequence: TGTGCCAGCAGCCGAGCGGGGAGCTCCTACGAGCAGTACTTC.

This clone was counted between two and nine times. The chain has TRBV12-5 and TRBJ1-1; D gene uncertain. Trimming took 2 bases from V and 0 from J, leaving 7 bases between them. Germline values: CDR1 LGHNT, CDR2 FRNRAP. CDR3 length equals 14 residues. In DNA, the CDR3 is TGTGCTAGTGGTTTGATGGGAGTGAACACTGAAGCTTTCTTT. It specifies CASGLMGVNTEAFF.

The V and J genes are TRBV10-3 and TRBJ2-5; 12 nucleotides agree with TRBD1. The DNA matches TRBJ2-7 better at its end, which makes the J call doubtful. CDR1 is ENHRY, CDR2 SYGVKD, per germline. This CDR3 comprises 14 residues. This CDR3 reads CAIQRDRGQVEQYF. The CDR3 bases are TGTGCCATCCAGCGGGACAGGGGGCAAGTCGAGCAGTACTTC.

V gene TRBV6-1 combines with J gene TRBJ1-5; unclear D gene. The CDR3 consists of 11 residues. Trimming left V 8 bases short and J 7 bases short, with 9 bases between. Germline values: CDR1 MNHNS, CDR2 SASEGT. CDR3 amino acids: CASGEGQPQHF. In nucleotides, the CDR3 is TGTGCCAGCGGGGAGGGACAGCCCCAGCATTTT.

The V and J genes are TRBV10-3 and TRBJ2-7; 11 bases agree with TRBD2. V shed 4 bases and J 5 bases; nucleotides not matched to a gene: 13. This CDR3 contains 17 residues. The germline V gene has CDR1 ENHRY and CDR2 SYGVKD. The CDR3 DNA is TGTGCCATCAGTGGGACCCCCCTAGCGGGGGGTCGCCACGAGCAGTACTTC. Translation gives CAISGTPLAGGRHEQYF.

This chain joins TRBV9 and TRBJ1-2; D uncertain. Trimming shortened V by 4 bases and J by 3 bases, and 10 bases separated the two germline ends. CDR3 length equals 13 residues. CDR1 SGDLS and CDR2 YYNGEE come from the germline V gene. The CDR3 is CASSHDGDYGYTF. The CDR3 DNA reads as TGTGCCAGCAGCCACGACGGGGACTATGGCTACACCTTC.

The chain couples TRBV27 to TRBJ1-5; 8 bases are a match to TRBD1. The germline V gene has CDR1 MNHEY and CDR2 SMNVEV (reference sequence). Trimming at V came to 6 bases and at J to 1 base, leaving 5 bases not matched to a gene. This CDR3 contains 15 residues. The CDR3 DNA sequence: TGTGCCAGCAGATGGACAGGGATAAGCAATCAGCCCCAGCATTTT. It yields the protein CASRWTGISNQPQHF.

This clone occurred a few times. This sequence joins TRBV4-3 and TRBJ1-4, with D unresolved. The CDR3 length is 17 residues. V was shortened by 1 base and J by 0 bases, with 12 bases between the two germline ends. The V gene's germline CDR1 is LGHNA and CDR2 YSLEER. The CDR3 DNA sequence: TGCGCCAGCAGCCAAGCCTCGGGAGTTACAACTAATGAAAAACTGTTTTTT. Amino acid sequence: CASSQASGVTTNEKLFF.

The chain employs TRBV4-2 and TRBJ2-7, with a weak D call TRBD1 (6 bases). Germline V lookup: CDR1 LGHNA, CDR2 YNFKEQ. Trimming cost V 1 base and J 2 bases, with 6 bases left between them. The CDR3 has 13 residues. The CDR3: CASSQGDTYEQYF. CDR3 sequence (DNA): TGTGCCAGCAGCCAAGGGGACACCTACGAGCAGTACTTC.

The rearrangement uses TRBV7-9 and TRBJ1-6; 9 nucleotides agree with TRBD1. The germline gives CDR1 SEHNR, CDR2 FQNEAQ (reference sequence). Trimming at V came to 5 bases and at J to 9 bases, leaving 5 bases not matched to a gene. The CDR3 consists of 14 residues. The CDR3 sequence: CASSRRDRVSPLHF. The CDR3 coding sequence is TGTGCCAGCAGCCGTCGGGACAGGGTTTCACCCCTCCACTTT. The variable domain in full, with the rest retrieved from reference TRBV7-9 and TRBJ1-6, is DTGVSQNPRHKITKRGQNVTFRCDPISEHNRLYWYRQTLGQGPEFLTYFQNEAQLEKSRLLSDRFSAERPKGSFSTLEIQRTEQGDSAMYLCASSRRDRVSPLHFGNGTRLTVT.

The rearrangement uses TRBV18 and TRBJ1-6; D gene ambiguous. The CDR3 is made up of 17 amino acids. V was cut by 6 bases and J by 7 bases, with 22 bases left in between. CDR1 is KGHSH and CDR2 is LQKENI in the germline V gene. The CDR3 nucleotides are TGTGCCAGCTCCGCTACTGAGGCCACGAATGGGAATTCACCCCTCCACTTT. It encodes CASSATEATNGNSPLHF. Based on the CDR3 plus reference TRBV18 and TRBJ1-6, the full variable domain is NAGVMQNPRHLVRRRGQEARLRCSPMKGHSHVYWYRQLPEEGLKFMVYLQKENIIDESGMPKERFSAEFPKEGPSILRIQQVVRGDSAAYFCASSATEATNGNSPLHFGNGTRLTVT.

The chain couples TRBV11-3 to TRBJ2-3; 7 bases line up with TRBD1. Germline trimming cut 2 bases from V and 3 bases from J; bases unmatched to any gene: 2. Germline assignment: CDR1 SGHNT and CDR2 YENEEA. The CDR3 is made up of 14 amino acids. The CDR3 spells CASSLTQGTDTQYF. The CDR3 DNA follows: TGTGCCAGCAGCTTAACACAGGGGACAGATACGCAGTATTTT. The full variable domain, its missing parts supplied by reference TRBV11-3 and TRBJ2-3, is EAGVVQSPRYKIIEKKQPVAFWCNPISGHNTLYWYLQNLGQGPELLIRYENEEAVDDSQLPKDRFSAERLKGVDSTLKIQPAELGDSAVYLCASSLTQGTDTQYFGPGTRLTVL.

This clone was seen a few times. The V and J genes are TRBV9 and TRBJ2-4, with 8 bases aligning to TRBD2. The junction had 5 bases not matched to a gene; V was cut back by 0 bases and J by 6 bases. Germline V gene lookup returns CDR1 SGDLS and CDR2 YYNGEE. The CDR3 loop spans 15 amino acids. CDR3 nucleotide sequence: TGTGCCAGCAGCGTAGACGGGGGGGCAGGAAACATTCAGTACTTC. Protein product: CASSVDGGAGNIQYF.

This clone was seen only a few times. V and J are TRBV2 and TRBJ1-6, with D uncertain. CDR1 and CDR2 from the germline V gene are SNHLY and FYNNEI. This CDR3 spans 14 amino acids. The V end was cut by 5 bases, the J end by 10 bases, with 15 bases between. The CDR3 protein is CASSSQDLDSPLHF. In DNA, the CDR3 is TGTGCCAGCAGTTCTCAGGACTTGGACTCACCCCTCCACTTT.